The 14 T cell receptor beta chains below come from one sample, sequenced in a study of T cell responses to AZD1222 COVID-19 vaccine. Profiling relied on immunoSEQ multiplex PCR, and the TCRdb table lists in-frame clones only, not all of them. Among 87,000 or so clones, approximately 91% were seen once, and the ten largest hold around 3.5%. The input for sequencing was peripheral blood, taken on day 0 of AZD1222 vaccination. The receptors derive from an adult in good health.

V usage is TRBV5-6 and J usage is TRBJ2-5, with TRBD2 matching 10 bases. With 4 bases clipped from V and 4 bases from J, the junction kept 7 bases outside the gene matches. CDR3 size: 15 residues. Germline CDR1 is SGHDT and CDR2 is YYEEEE. The CDR3 region is CASSLGLASRETQYF. CDR3 in DNA: TGTGCCAGCAGCCTGGGACTAGCGAGTCGAGAGACCCAGTACTTC.

This clone was detected a few times. The chain is built from TRBV3-1 (or the pseudogene TRBV3-2) and TRBJ1-2, with D perhaps TRBD1 (5 bases). CDR1 and CDR2 from the germline V gene are LGHDT and YNNKEL (reference sequence). This CDR3 is built from 16 residues. Trimming removed 0 bases at V and 5 bases at J, with 16 bases between. This chain's CDR3 is CASSQDVGTRSYGYTF. The CDR3 coding sequence is TGTGCCAGCAGCCAAGATGTGGGGACTCGATCGTATGGCTACACCTTC.

The chain links TRBV2 to TRBJ2-7, with 7 bases matching TRBD2. Germline CDR1 reads SNHLY; CDR2 reads FYNNEI. V gave up 4 bases and J gave up 0 bases; unmatched junction bases: 9. The CDR3 is made up of 16 amino acids. CDR3 DNA: TGTGCCAGCAGTGTGGGGAGGGGCCCAAGCTCCTACGAGCAGTACTTC. Residues: CASSVGRGPSSYEQYF.

V is TRBV3-1 (or the pseudogene TRBV3-2) and J is TRBJ1-3, with D uncertain. CDR1 is LGHDT and CDR2 is YNNKEL in the germline V gene (reference sequence). The CDR3 length is 10 residues. With 11 bases removed from V and 1 base from J, the gap between germline ends came to 3 bases. Written as DNA, the CDR3 is TGTGCCCTATCTGGAAACACCATATATTTT. Translated, it gives CALSGNTIYF.

The chain joins TRBV7-9 to TRBJ1-2; a weak D match, TRBD1 (6 bases). Looked up from germline, CDR1 is SEHNR and CDR2 is FQNEAQ (reference sequence). This CDR3 comprises 15 residues. The V gene lost 1 base and the J gene lost 3 bases, with 12 bases spanning the gap. CDR3 sequence: CASSLVPGADYGYTF. Here the CDR3 DNA reads TGTGCCAGCAGCTTAGTCCCGGGGGCGGACTATGGCTACACCTTC.

The chain combines TRBV3-1 (or the pseudogene TRBV3-2) with TRBJ2-7, with D perhaps matching TRBD2 (6 bases). Germline V gene sequence: CDR1 LGHDT, CDR2 YNNKEL (reference sequence). The V and J ends lost 7 bases and 4 bases respectively, with 23 bases between them. This CDR3 has 16 residues. The CDR3 spells CASTPRGGGNWYEQYF. CDR3 bases: TGTGCCAGCACCCCAAGGGGAGGAGGGAATTGGTACGAGCAGTACTTC.

This clone was detected once. The chain couples TRBV7-9 to TRBJ1-6, with unresolved D. Germline V gives CDR1 SEHNR, CDR2 FQNEAQ (reference sequence). The CDR3 extends over 14 amino acids. The ends were cut back, 5 bases at V and 8 bases at J, with 13 bases in the middle. The CDR3 protein is CASSPVNPDSPLHF. DNA for the CDR3: TGTGCCAGCAGCCCCGTTAACCCCGATTCACCCCTCCACTTT.

This chain connects TRBV6-1 to TRBJ1-5, with D possibly being TRBD1 (5 bases). The V end lost 3 bases, the J end lost 7 bases, and 10 bases lay between the germline ends. The CDR3 has 13 amino acids. Germline CDR1 MNHNS, CDR2 SASEGT. CDR3 sequence (DNA): TGTGCCAGCAGTGAGAGGGGTTCGCAGCCCCAGCATTTT. The encoded protein is CASSERGSQPQHF.

This chain links TRBV7-9 with TRBJ1-4; D is unclear. Germline CDR1 and CDR2: SEHNR and FQNEAQ (reference sequence). V was pared by 6 bases and J by 7 bases, with 9 bases between. CDR3 length equals 12 residues. The CDR3 DNA reads as TGTGCCAGCAGGAAGGCGGGTGAAAAACTGTTTTTT. It translates to CASRKAGEKLFF.

This chain joins TRBV5-6 and TRBJ2-5, with TRBD1 matching 11 bases. The CDR3 contains 18 residues. The germline CDR1 and CDR2 sequences are SGHDT and YYEEEE. V lost 2 bases to trimming and J lost 1 base; unmatched junction nucleotides: 10. CDR3 nucleotide sequence: TGTGCCAGCAGCTTAGCCGGGACAGGGGGATGGATCCAAGAGACCCAGTACTTC. This encodes CASSLAGTGGWIQETQYF.

The chain is built from TRBV19 and TRBJ1-5, with 9 bases lining up with TRBD1. The CDR3 extends over 15 amino acids. Trimming at V came to 7 bases and at J to 1 base, leaving 5 bases not matched to a gene. The V gene's germline CDR1 is LNHDA and CDR2 SQIVND (reference sequence). CDR3 DNA: TGTGCCAGTATCCGAGACAGGGGGAGCAATCAGCCCCAGCATTTT. The encoded protein is CASIRDRGSNQPQHF.

The V call is TRBV5-1, the J call TRBJ2-5; the D is unclear. The CDR3 contains 14 residues. Germline CDR1 reads SGHRS; CDR2 reads YFSETQ. The V end was cut by 0 bases, the J end by 5 bases, with 11 bases between. CDR3 bases: TGCGCCAGCAGCTTGGCTGTGGGGATCGAGACCCAGTACTTC. Its protein product is CASSLAVGIETQYF.

J is TRBJ1-1 and V is TRBV4-1, with 8 bases identical to TRBD1. The CDR3 consists of 17 residues. Germline CDR1 MGHRA, CDR2 YSYEKL. V was pared by 1 base and J by 5 bases, with 12 bases of the junction left unmatched. CDR3 amino acids: CASSQVRDRTLRTEAFF. For the CDR3, the DNA is TGCGCCAGCAGCCAAGTCCGGGACAGGACGCTCCGGACTGAAGCTTTCTTT.

This rearrangement joins TRBV11-2 to TRBJ2-1; D is ambiguous. The CDR3 length is 14 residues. With 1 base removed from V and 4 bases from J, the gap between germline ends came to 8 bases. CDR1 and CDR2 (germline): SGHAT, FQNNGV. CDR3 coding DNA: TGTGCCAGCAGCTTAGCTCCAGAATACAATGAGCAGTTCTTC. Protein: CASSLAPEYNEQFF. The entire variable domain, with the rest obtained from reference TRBV11-2 and TRBJ2-1, is as follows: EAGVAQSPRYKIIEKRQSVAFWCNPISGHATLYWYQQILGQGPKLLIQFQNNGVVDDSQLPKDRFSAERLKGVDSTLKIQPAKLEDSAVYLCASSLAPEYNEQFFGPGTRLTVL.